These 31 T cell receptor beta chains share one sample of origin, sequenced in a study of T cells in Graves' hyperthyroidism and ophthalmopathy. TCR beta CDR3 sequences were amplified from RNA transcripts. Initially, a first-round RT-PCR of the TCR CDR3 employed the HTBI primer set. TCRdb reprocessed the multiplex PCR reads via MiXCR and lists one record per CDR3 protein. Of roughly 280,000 distinct CDR3 sequences in the sample, 15% to 20% were seen once. Sequencing used blood. The source of these receptors is a woman aged 60-75 years with Graves' ophthalmopathy.

This chain connects TRBV6-2 or TRBV6-3 to TRBJ2-5; D possibly corresponds to TRBD2 (5 bases). Germline loops: CDR1 MNHEY, CDR2 SVGEGT. Trimming cost V 8 bases and J 5 bases, with 12 bases left between them. The CDR3 totals 12 residues. In DNA form, the CDR3 reads TGTGCCAGCGAGGGTGCCGGGGAGACCCAGTACTTC. Encoded protein: CASEGAGETQYF.

This clonotype was detected a few times. At one end the junction does not follow the germline gene, possibly because of a read error. The rearrangement links TRBV5-1 to TRBJ1-4; D is unresolved. The CDR3 has 17 amino acids. CDR1 and CDR2 (germline): SGHRS, YFSETQ. CDR3 amino acids: CVSSLDSSVATNEKLFF. CDR3 DNA: TGCGTCAGCAGCTTGGATAGCTCTGTTGCAACTAATGAAAAACTGTTTTTT.

In its sample, this clonotype was seen many times. V usage is TRBV20-1 and J usage is TRBJ2-2; 11 bases align to TRBD2. Germline V gene data show CDR1 as DFQATT and CDR2 as SNEGSKA (reference sequence). With V trimmed by 3 bases and J by 9 bases, 6 bases remained unmatched. The CDR3 totals 14 residues. CDR3 loop: CSARSSGRTRELFF. CDR3 bases: TGCAGTGCTAGGTCTAGCGGGAGGACACGGGAGCTGTTTTTT.

There are many counts of this clonotype. CDR3 DNA: TGTGCCAGCTCACCGCTACAGGGCACTGAAGCTTTCTTT. Translating gives CASSPLQGTEAFF. The V gene is TRBV18, the J gene TRBJ1-1, with D possibly being TRBD1 (6 bases). This CDR3 contains 13 residues. Germline CDR1 and CDR2: KGHSH and LQKENI. Trimming cost V 3 bases and J 4 bases, with 9 bases left between them.

This clonotype was recorded at least ten times. This chain joins TRBV2 and TRBJ2-7; 7 bases align to TRBD1. Trimming cost V 8 bases and J 2 bases; bases outside gene matches: 12. Looked up from germline, CDR1 is SNHLY and CDR2 is FYNNEI. This CDR3 is built from 15 residues. The CDR3 is CASLPGTAIPYEQYF. CDR3 bases: TGTGCCAGCTTACCTGGGACAGCAATTCCCTACGAGCAGTACTTC.

The J gene is TRBJ1-1, the V gene TRBV18; D unclear. Trimming removed 2 bases at V and 8 bases at J, with 15 bases between. The V gene's germline CDR1 is KGHSH and CDR2 LQKENI. The CDR3 sequence is 14 residues long. CDR3 residues: CASSPGYLTTEAFF. The DNA for the CDR3 is TGTGCCAGCTCACCAGGGTACCTTACCACCGAAGCTTTCTTT. Full variable domain (remainder filled in from reference TRBV18 and TRBJ1-1): NAGVMQNPRHLVRRRGQEARLRCSPMKGHSHVYWYRQLPEEGLKFMVYLQKENIIDESGMPKERFSAEFPKEGPSILRIQQVVRGDSAAYFCASSPGYLTTEAFFGQGTRLTVV.

The chain uses TRBV10-3 and TRBJ1-2; no firm D call. The CDR3 contains 14 residues. Germline CDR1 ENHRY, CDR2 SYGVKD. Deletions cut 1 base from V and 6 bases from J, with 12 bases between. In DNA form, the CDR3 reads TGTGCCATCAGTGAGTTATGGGGAAGGAATGGCTACACCTTC. Translating gives CAISELWGRNGYTF.

This clonotype was seen many times. The chain joins TRBV5-6 to TRBJ2-7; the match to TRBD1 covers 10 bases. The CDR3 has 13 amino acids. CDR1 SGHDT and CDR2 YYEEEE come from the germline V gene. Trimming removed 0 bases from V and 6 bases from J; junction bases left unmatched: 0. The CDR3, as DNA: TGTGCCAGCAGCTTGGGGGACAGGGGCGAGCAGTACTTC. Translation: CASSLGDRGEQYF. Using reference TRBV5-6 and TRBJ2-7 for the parts outside the CDR3, the full variable domain is DAGVTQSPTHLIKTRGQQVTLRCSPKSGHDTVSWYQQALGQGPQFIFQYYEEEERQRGNFPDRFSGHQFPNYSSELNVNALLLGDSALYLCASSLGDRGEQYFGPGTRLTVT.

The gene calls are TRBV6-1 and TRBJ2-7, with D hard to call. Germline values: CDR1 MNHNS, CDR2 SASEGT. The length of the CDR3 is 14 residues. V lost 8 bases and J 2 bases, leaving 16 bases between the germline ends. The CDR3: CASSQLSKPYEQYF. Here the CDR3 DNA reads TGTGCCAGCTCACAGCTTTCGAAACCCTACGAGCAGTACTTC.

The table lists this clonotype with a few counts. The chain has TRBV5-4 and TRBJ2-3; 11 nucleotides line up with TRBD2. CDR1 and CDR2 (germline): SGHNT, YYREEE (reference sequence). Trimming took 4 bases from V and 10 from J; bases not matched to a gene: 17. The CDR3 consists of 17 residues. The CDR3 loop is CASSDPRTSGGQGAQYF. The CDR3 DNA sequence: TGTGCCAGCAGCGATCCCCGTACTAGCGGGGGACAAGGTGCGCAGTATTTT.

This clonotype has at least ten counts. The chain carries TRBV7-9 and TRBJ1-1; no clear D gene. CDR1 is SEHNR, CDR2 FQNEAQ, per germline (reference sequence). The germline V and J ends were trimmed by 2 bases and 8 bases, with 12 bases remaining between them. The CDR3 contains 13 residues. CDR3 sequence: CASSLPIRSEAFF. The CDR3 nucleotides read TGTGCCAGCAGCTTACCGATAAGATCGGAAGCTTTCTTT.

This CDR3 is CASSQVVGRELFF. Here the CDR3 DNA reads TGTGCCAGCAGCCAAGTTGTAGGGAGGGAGCTGTTTTTT. The chain is built from TRBV7-2 and TRBJ2-2, with D hard to call. V gave up 5 bases and J gave up 9 bases, with 13 bases separating them. CDR1 is SGHTA, CDR2 FQGNSA, per germline. The CDR3 has 13 amino acids.

The genes are TRBV7-9 and TRBJ2-3; 9 bases agree with TRBD2. Germline V gene lookup returns CDR1 SEHNR and CDR2 FQNEAQ (reference sequence). The CDR3 loop spans 15 amino acids. V gave up 5 bases and J gave up 2 bases; unmatched junction bases: 5. CDR3 DNA: TGTGCCAGCAGCCCCTTAGCGGGAGTCACAGATACGCAGTATTTT. It translates to CASSPLAGVTDTQYF. Drawing the rest from reference TRBV7-9 and TRBJ2-3, the complete variable domain is DTGVSQNPRHKITKRGQNVTFRCDPISEHNRLYWYRQTLGQGPEFLTYFQNEAQLEKSRLLSDRFSAERPKGSFSTLEIQRTEQGDSAMYLCASSPLAGVTDTQYFGPGTRLTVL.

On this clonotype itself: A much larger clone differs by one base, so this may be a read error. This rearrangement joins TRBV27 to TRBJ1-4, with 7 bases that match TRBD1. Germline V lookup: CDR1 MNHEY, CDR2 SMNVEV (reference sequence). The CDR3 runs to 13 residues. The CDR3: CASTQGRNERLFF. CDR3 in DNA: TGTGCCAGCACACAGGGGCGAAATGAAAGACTGTTTTTT.

Regarding this clonotype: It may be a read error: a sequence one base away is much more abundant. V gene TRBV12-3 or TRBV12-4 combines with J gene TRBJ2-1; D might be TRBD1 (6 bases). V dropped 3 bases and J dropped 10 bases, with 22 bases sitting between them. This CDR3 comprises 16 residues. DNA of the CDR3: TGTGCCAGCAGTTTGTCCGACCGGACAGCCCTAGGAGAGCAGTTCTTC. It encodes CASSLSDRTALGEQFF.

This sequence joins TRBV29-1 and TRBJ1-2; no definite D call. Germline lookup yields CDR1 SQVTM and CDR2 ANQGSEA. V was cut by 3 bases and J by 6 bases, with 14 bases left in between. This CDR3 comprises 13 residues. The CDR3 DNA reads as TGCAGCGTTGACGAGGGCGCGGGTAATGGCTACACCTTC. Translating gives CSVDEGAGNGYTF.

This clonotype was found a few times. The CDR3 sequence is CASGQSYEQYF. The CDR3 DNA reads as TGTGCCAGCGGACAGTCCTACGAGCAGTACTTC. The rearrangement uses TRBV19 and TRBJ2-7, with D maybe TRBD1 (6 bases). Germline V gene data show CDR1 as LNHDA and CDR2 as SQIVND (reference sequence). The CDR3 covers 11 residues. Between the trimmed V and J ends, which lost 9 bases and 1 base, there was a span of 7 bases. Variable domain in full (rest from reference TRBV19 and TRBJ2-7): DGGITQSPKYLFRKEGQNVTLSCEQNLNHDAMYWYRQDPGQGLRLIYYSQIVNDFQKGDIAEGYSVSREKKESFPLTVTSAQKNPTAFYLCASGQSYEQYFGPGTRLTVT.

Ten or more counts support this clonotype. The genes are TRBV7-2 and TRBJ1-5, with 8 bases that match TRBD1. CDR1 is SGHTA and CDR2 is FQGNSA in the germline V gene. V trimming: 5 bases; J trimming: 6 bases; junction bases outside the gene matches: 6. This CDR3 contains 14 residues. The CDR3 DNA is TGTGCCAGCAGCGTAAGACAGGGGAGTCAGCCCCAGCATTTT. It codes for CASSVRQGSQPQHF.

As to this clonotype: A single base separates this from a much larger clone, so it may be a read error. The missing conserved phenylalanine or tryptophan at the end of this CDR3 makes a read error likely. The chain uses TRBV20-1 and TRBJ1-1; D is ambiguous. CDR3 length equals 12 residues. CDR1 is DFQATT, CDR2 SNEGSKA, per germline (reference sequence). CDR3 nucleotide sequence: TGCAGCGTTTCGACTATGAACACTGAAGCTTTCTCT. Residues: CSVSTMNTEAFS.

The gene calls are TRBV9 and TRBJ2-1, with a weak D call TRBD2 (7 bases). Trimming stripped 4 bases from V and 6 bases from J, with 17 bases between. The V gene's germline CDR1 is SGDLS and CDR2 YYNGEE. CDR3 size: 15 residues. The CDR3 bases are TGTGCCAGCAGCCTGGGGGGCGGGAGTGGCAATGAGCAGTTCTTC. Protein: CASSLGGGSGNEQFF.

J is TRBJ1-1 and V is TRBV20-1; 9 nucleotides match TRBD1. CDR1 and CDR2 (germline): DFQATT, SNEGSKA (reference sequence). V shed 3 bases, J shed 3 bases, and the junction held 14 bases outside the gene matches. The CDR3 has 17 amino acids. The CDR3 DNA sequence: TGCAGTGCTAGTTTATACCACAGGGGGCCCGGATACACTGAAGCTTTCTTT. Its protein product is CSASLYHRGPGYTEAFF.

The chain carries TRBV6-2 or TRBV6-3 and TRBJ1-1; no clear D. CDR1 is MNHEY, CDR2 SVGEGT, per germline. V lost 6 bases and J 6 bases, leaving 11 bases between the germline ends. This CDR3 contains 12 residues. CDR3 sequence: CASSRVESEAFF. CDR3 sequence (DNA): TGTGCCAGCAGCCGCGTGGAATCTGAAGCTTTCTTT.

In this sample, this clonotype turned up a few times. J is TRBJ2-1 and V is TRBV4-1, with 7 bases fitting TRBD2. Losses at the gene ends were 1 base for V and 8 bases for J; bases not matched to a gene: 8. This CDR3 contains 15 residues. Germline V CDR1 and CDR2: MGHRA, YSYEKL. The chain's CDR3 is CASSQGEGGNDEQFF. CDR3 coding DNA: TGCGCCAGCAGCCAAGGGGAGGGAGGGAACGATGAGCAGTTCTTC.

This clonotype has a count of ten or more. This chain connects TRBV7-2 to TRBJ1-2; TRBD1 aligns across 8 bases. This CDR3 is 15 amino acids long. CDR1 is SGHTA and CDR2 is FQGNSA in the germline V gene. V gave up 3 bases and J gave up 8 bases; unmatched junction bases: 11. The CDR3 sequence: CASSFSGDRRLGYTF. CDR3 sequence (DNA): TGTGCCAGCAGCTTCTCAGGGGACAGGCGACTGGGCTACACCTTC.

The gene calls are TRBV3-1 and TRBJ1-1; 9 nucleotides line up with TRBD1. The CDR3 sequence is 13 residues long. Germline assignment: CDR1 LGHDT and CDR2 YNNKEL (reference sequence). V lost 5 bases and J lost 7; bases outside the gene matches: 5. The CDR3 reads CASSFDRGFEAFF. The CDR3 DNA reads as TGTGCCAGCAGCTTCGACAGGGGGTTTGAAGCTTTCTTT.

Only a few counts were recorded for this clonotype. V gene TRBV20-1 combines with J gene TRBJ2-1, with 11 bases fitting TRBD2. The J segment lost 3 bases and the V segment lost 0 bases, leaving 16 bases of the junction unmatched. The V gene's germline CDR1 is DFQATT and CDR2 SNEGSKA (reference sequence). The CDR3 spans 20 residues. The CDR3 DNA reads TGCAGTGCTAGAGAGTCCCAGACACTTAGCGGGAGGGCTATCTACAATGAGCAGTTCTTC. Protein product: CSARESQTLSGRAIYNEQFF.

A few counts support this clonotype. A much larger clonotype is one base distant, so this may be a read error. The genes are TRBV10-3 and TRBJ1-1; 7 nucleotides line up with TRBD1. The CDR3 length is 15 residues. V was clipped by 4 bases and J by 2 bases; unmatched bases: 7. Germline CDR1 reads ENHRY; CDR2 reads SYGVKD. The CDR3 DNA is TGTGCCATCAGTGTGCGGACAGGAAAAAACACTGAAGCTTTCTTT. Translating gives CAISVRTGKNTEAFF.

The chain is built from TRBV7-2 and TRBJ1-1; D possibly corresponds to TRBD1 (5 bases). The ends were cut back, 5 bases at V and 0 bases at J, with 16 bases in the middle. Germline V lookup: CDR1 SGHTA, CDR2 FQGNSA. CDR3 length equals 16 residues. The CDR3 sequence: CASSPQGGLMNTEAFF. The CDR3 nucleotides are TGTGCCAGCAGCCCCCAGGGCGGACTCATGAACACTGAAGCTTTCTTT.

This clonotype was found a few times. The gene calls are TRBV28 and TRBJ1-6; no reliable D call. Germline V CDR1 and CDR2: MDHEN, SYDVKM. The CDR3 consists of 12 residues. The V gene lost 8 bases and the J gene lost 8 bases, with 10 bases spanning the gap. CDR3 DNA: TGTGCCAGCTCCCTAGCGTATTCACCCCTCCACTTT. Residues: CASSLAYSPLHF.

The chain is built from TRBV5-4 and TRBJ1-1, with D perhaps matching TRBD1 (6 bases). In germline, CDR1 is SGHNT, CDR2 YYREEE (reference sequence). CDR3 length: 14 residues. Trimming removed 6 bases at V and 3 bases at J, with 15 bases between. The CDR3 protein is CASTLRDKYTEAFF. In DNA, the CDR3 is TGTGCCAGCACCCTGCGGGACAAGTACACTGAAGCTTTCTTT.

There are many counts of this clonotype. This chain's CDR3 is CASSAPFRAGTQYF. For the CDR3, the DNA is TGTGCCAGCAGCGCTCCCTTCAGGGCTGGTACGCAGTATTTT. The V and J genes are TRBV12-3 or TRBV12-4 and TRBJ2-3; D possibly corresponds to TRBD1 (5 bases). The CDR3 is made up of 14 amino acids. With 6 bases removed from V and 8 bases from J, the gap between germline ends came to 18 bases.